This TCR beta chain came from a study of shared clonotypes between healthy human individuals. Study observations and caveats: On the whole, naive subsets had larger estimated richness than memory subsets had.

Naivety among CD8 cells was defined by CD45RO negativity and positive CCR7 selection, thereby excluding terminally differentiated effector memory CD45RA+ cells. TCRdb's copy holds only in-frame clones and misses some; the assay was immunoSEQ multiplex PCR. This table has around 2.1 million clones, more than 85% appearing once. As concerns this clone: Its matching antigen is unknown.

V was cut by 2 bases and J by 6 bases, with 11 bases left in between. The CDR3 has 14 residues. Looked up from germline, CDR1 is MNHEY and CDR2 is SMNVEV (reference sequence). Material for sequencing was naive CD8+ T cells from PBMCs. The rearrangement uses TRBV27 and TRBJ1-5; D gene ambiguous. The TCR comes from a young man in good health. Some clones in this sample may be carry-over from other donors' samples. CDR3 sequence: CASSLIGSSQPQHF. The CDR3 nucleotides read TGTGCCAGCAGTTTAATCGGGTCGAGTCAGCCCCAGCATTTT.